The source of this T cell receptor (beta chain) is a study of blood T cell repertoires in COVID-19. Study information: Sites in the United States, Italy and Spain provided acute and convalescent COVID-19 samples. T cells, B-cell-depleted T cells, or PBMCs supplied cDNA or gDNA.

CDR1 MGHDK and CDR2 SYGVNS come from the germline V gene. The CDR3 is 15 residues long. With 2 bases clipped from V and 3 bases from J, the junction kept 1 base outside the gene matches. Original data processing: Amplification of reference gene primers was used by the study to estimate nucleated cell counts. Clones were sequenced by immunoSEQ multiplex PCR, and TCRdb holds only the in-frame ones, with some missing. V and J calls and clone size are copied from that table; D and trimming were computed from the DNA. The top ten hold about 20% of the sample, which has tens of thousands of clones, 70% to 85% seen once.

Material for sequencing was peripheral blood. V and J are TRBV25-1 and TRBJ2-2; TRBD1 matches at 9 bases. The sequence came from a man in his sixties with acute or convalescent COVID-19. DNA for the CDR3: TGTGCCAGCAGTGAAGGGGACAGGGACACCGGGGAGCTGTTTTTT. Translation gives CASSEGDRDTGELFF.